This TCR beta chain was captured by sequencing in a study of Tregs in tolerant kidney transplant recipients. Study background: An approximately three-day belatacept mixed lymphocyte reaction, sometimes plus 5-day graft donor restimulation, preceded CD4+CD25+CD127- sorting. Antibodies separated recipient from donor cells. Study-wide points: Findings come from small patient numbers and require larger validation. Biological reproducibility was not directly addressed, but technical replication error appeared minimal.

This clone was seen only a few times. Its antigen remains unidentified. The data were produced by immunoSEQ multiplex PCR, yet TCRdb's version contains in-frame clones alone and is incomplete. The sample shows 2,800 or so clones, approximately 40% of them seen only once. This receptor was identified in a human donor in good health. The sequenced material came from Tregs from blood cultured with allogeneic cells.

As DNA, the CDR3 is TGCGCCAGCAGCTTGGGCACCAGGGGGCAGGGGAATGAGCAGTTCTTC. This gives the protein CASSLGTRGQGNEQFF. The V gene is TRBV5-1, the J gene TRBJ2-1, with 8 bases identical to TRBD1. The V gene end was trimmed by 0 bases and the J gene end by 7 bases; junction bases not matched to a gene: 9. Germline V gene sequence: CDR1 SGHRS, CDR2 YFSETQ. The CDR3 totals 16 residues.